This T cell receptor beta chain was captured in a study of cytomegalovirus exposure and HLA in healthy donors. Trimming took 6 bases from V and 0 from J, leaving 15 bases between them. The germline gives CDR1 MDHEN, CDR2 SYDVKM. This CDR3 is built from 15 residues. The data were produced by immunoSEQ multiplex PCR, yet TCRdb's version contains in-frame clones alone and is incomplete. The sample yields tens of thousands of clones, 80% to 85% seen once. The sequence was collected from a young woman in good health and CMV-seropositive. The chain employs TRBV28 and TRBJ2-7; tentatively, D is TRBD2 (5 bases). The sequenced sample consisted of PBMCs. The CDR3 reads CASSRVAISSYEQYF. The CDR3 region has the DNA TGTGCCAGCAGCCGAGTAGCGATTAGCTCCTACGAGCAGTACTTC.